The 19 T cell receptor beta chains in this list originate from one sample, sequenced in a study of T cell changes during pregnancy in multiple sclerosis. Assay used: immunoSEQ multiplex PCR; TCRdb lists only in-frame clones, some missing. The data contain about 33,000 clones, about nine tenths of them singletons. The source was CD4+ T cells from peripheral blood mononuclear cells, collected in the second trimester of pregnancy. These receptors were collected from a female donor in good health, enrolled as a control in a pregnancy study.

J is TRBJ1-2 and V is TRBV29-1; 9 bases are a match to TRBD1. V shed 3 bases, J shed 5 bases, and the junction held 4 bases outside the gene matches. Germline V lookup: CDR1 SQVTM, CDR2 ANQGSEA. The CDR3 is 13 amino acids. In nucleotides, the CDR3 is TGCAGCGTTGACTTGGACAGGGGATATGGCTACACCTTC. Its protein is CSVDLDRGYGYTF.

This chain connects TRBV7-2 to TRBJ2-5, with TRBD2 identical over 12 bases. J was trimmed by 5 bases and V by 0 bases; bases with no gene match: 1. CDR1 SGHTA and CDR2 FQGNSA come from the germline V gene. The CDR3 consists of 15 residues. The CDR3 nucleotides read TGTGCCAGCAGCTTAGCAGGGACTAGCGGGGAGACCCAGTACTTC. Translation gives CASSLAGTSGETQYF.

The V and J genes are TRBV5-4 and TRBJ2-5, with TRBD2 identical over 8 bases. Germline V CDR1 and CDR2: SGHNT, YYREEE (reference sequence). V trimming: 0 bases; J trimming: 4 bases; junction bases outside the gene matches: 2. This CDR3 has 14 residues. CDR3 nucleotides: TGTGCCAGCAGCTTGGCGGGGGGGGCAGAGACCCAGTACTTC. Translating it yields CASSLAGGAETQYF.

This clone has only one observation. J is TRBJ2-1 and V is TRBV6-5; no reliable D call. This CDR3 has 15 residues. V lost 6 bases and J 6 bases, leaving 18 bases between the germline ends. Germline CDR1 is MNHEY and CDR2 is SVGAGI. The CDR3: CASRKITVTGNEQFF. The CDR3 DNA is TGTGCCAGCAGAAAAATCACGGTTACGGGCAATGAGCAGTTCTTC.

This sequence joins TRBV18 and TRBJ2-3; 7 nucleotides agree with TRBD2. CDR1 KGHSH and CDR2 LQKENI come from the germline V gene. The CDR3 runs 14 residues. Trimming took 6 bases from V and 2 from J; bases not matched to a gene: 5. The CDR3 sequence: CASSTGTNTDTQYF. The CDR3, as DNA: TGTGCCAGCTCCACCGGGACTAACACAGATACGCAGTATTTT. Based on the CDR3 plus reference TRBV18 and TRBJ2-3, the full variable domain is NAGVMQNPRHLVRRRGQEARLRCSPMKGHSHVYWYRQLPEEGLKFMVYLQKENIIDESGMPKERFSAEFPKEGPSILRIQQVVRGDSAAYFCASSTGTNTDTQYFGPGTRLTVL.

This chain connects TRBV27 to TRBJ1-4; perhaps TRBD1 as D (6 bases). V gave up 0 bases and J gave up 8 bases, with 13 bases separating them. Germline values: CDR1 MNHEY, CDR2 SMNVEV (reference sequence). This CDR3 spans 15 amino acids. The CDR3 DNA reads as TGTGCCAGCAGTTTATCGGGTCAGGGGTGGGAAAAACTGTTTTTT. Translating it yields CASSLSGQGWEKLFF.

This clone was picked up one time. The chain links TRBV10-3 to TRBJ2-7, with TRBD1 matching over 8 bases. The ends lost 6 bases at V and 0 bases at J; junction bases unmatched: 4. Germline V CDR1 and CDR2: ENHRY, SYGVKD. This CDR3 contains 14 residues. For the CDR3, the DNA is TGTGCCATCAGAGAGGACAGGGCCTCCTACGAGCAGTACTTC. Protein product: CAIREDRASYEQYF.

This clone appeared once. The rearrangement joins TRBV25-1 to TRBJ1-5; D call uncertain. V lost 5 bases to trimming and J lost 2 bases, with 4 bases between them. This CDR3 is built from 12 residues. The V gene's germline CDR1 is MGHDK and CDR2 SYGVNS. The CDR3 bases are TGTGCCAGCAGTTCGGGCAATCAGCCCCAGCATTTT. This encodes CASSSGNQPQHF.

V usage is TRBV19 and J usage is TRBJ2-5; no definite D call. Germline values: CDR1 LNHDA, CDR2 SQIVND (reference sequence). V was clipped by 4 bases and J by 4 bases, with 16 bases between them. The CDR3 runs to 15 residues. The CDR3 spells CASSNSAAPAETQYF. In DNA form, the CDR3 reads TGTGCCAGTAGTAACTCTGCGGCCCCCGCAGAGACCCAGTACTTC.

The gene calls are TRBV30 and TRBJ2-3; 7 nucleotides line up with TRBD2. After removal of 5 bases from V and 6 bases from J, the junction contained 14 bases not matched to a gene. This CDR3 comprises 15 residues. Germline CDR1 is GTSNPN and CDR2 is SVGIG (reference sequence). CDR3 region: CAWGLLAALGDTQYF. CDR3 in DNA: TGTGCCTGGGGTCTCCTAGCGGCCCTCGGGGATACGCAGTATTTT. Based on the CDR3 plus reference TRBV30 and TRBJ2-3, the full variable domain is SQTIHQWPATLVQPVGSPLSLECTVEGTSNPNLYWYRQAAGRGLQLLFYSVGIGQISSEVPQNLSASRPQDRQFILSSKKLLLSDSGFYLCAWGLLAALGDTQYFGPGTRLTVL.

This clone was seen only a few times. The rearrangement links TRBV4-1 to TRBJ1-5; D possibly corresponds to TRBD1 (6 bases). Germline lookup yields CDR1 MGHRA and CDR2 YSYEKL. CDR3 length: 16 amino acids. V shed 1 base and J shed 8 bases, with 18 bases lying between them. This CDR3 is CASSQVTSGASKPQHF. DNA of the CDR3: TGCGCCAGCAGCCAAGTGACCTCAGGGGCGAGCAAGCCCCAGCATTTT.

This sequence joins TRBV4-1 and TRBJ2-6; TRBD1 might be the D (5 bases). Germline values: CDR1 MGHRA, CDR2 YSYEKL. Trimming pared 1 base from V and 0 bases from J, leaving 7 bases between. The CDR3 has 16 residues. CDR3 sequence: CASSQAGFSGANVLTF. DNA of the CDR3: TGCGCCAGCAGCCAAGCAGGGTTCTCTGGGGCCAACGTCCTGACTTTC.

CDR3 sequence reads: CASSIAGAGDEKLFF. The CDR3, as DNA: TGTGCCAGTAGTATAGCTGGGGCAGGGGATGAAAAACTGTTTTTT. This chain links TRBV19 with TRBJ1-4; possible D gene TRBD1, 6 bases. This CDR3 has 15 residues. With 1 base removed from V and 6 bases from J, the gap between germline ends came to 12 bases. Germline CDR1 reads LNHDA; CDR2 reads SQIVND (reference sequence).

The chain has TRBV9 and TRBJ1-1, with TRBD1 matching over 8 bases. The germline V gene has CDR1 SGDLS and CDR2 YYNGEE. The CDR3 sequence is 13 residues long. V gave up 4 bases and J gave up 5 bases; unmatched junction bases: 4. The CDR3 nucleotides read TGTGCCAGCAGCACCCGACAGGGGACTGAAGCTTTCTTT. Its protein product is CASSTRQGTEAFF.

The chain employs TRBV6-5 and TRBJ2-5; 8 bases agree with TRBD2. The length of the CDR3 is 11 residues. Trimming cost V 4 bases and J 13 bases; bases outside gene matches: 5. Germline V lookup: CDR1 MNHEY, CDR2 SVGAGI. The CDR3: CASSSLAGLYF. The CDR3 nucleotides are TGTGCCAGCAGTTCCTTAGCGGGATTGTACTTC.

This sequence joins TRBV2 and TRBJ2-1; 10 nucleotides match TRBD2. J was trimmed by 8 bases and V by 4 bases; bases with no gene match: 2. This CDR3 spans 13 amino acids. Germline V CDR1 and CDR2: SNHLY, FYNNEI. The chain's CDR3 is CASSGLAGDEQFF. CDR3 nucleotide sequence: TGTGCCAGCAGTGGACTAGCGGGCGATGAGCAGTTCTTC.

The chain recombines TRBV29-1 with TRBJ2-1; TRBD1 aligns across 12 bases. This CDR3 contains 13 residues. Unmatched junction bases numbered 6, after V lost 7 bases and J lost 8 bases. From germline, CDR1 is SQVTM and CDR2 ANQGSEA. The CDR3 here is CSAGTGGMDEQFF. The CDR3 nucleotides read TGCAGCGCGGGGACAGGGGGCATGGATGAGCAGTTCTTC.

The CDR3 is CASSQDSGTSGYNEQFF. DNA for the CDR3: TGTGCCAGCAGCCAAGATAGTGGGACTAGCGGCTACAATGAGCAGTTCTTC. The V and J genes are TRBV4-2 and TRBJ2-1, with TRBD2 matching over 11 bases. The ends lost 0 bases at V and 3 bases at J; junction bases unmatched: 4. The CDR3 has 17 residues. The V gene's germline CDR1 is LGHNA and CDR2 YNFKEQ.

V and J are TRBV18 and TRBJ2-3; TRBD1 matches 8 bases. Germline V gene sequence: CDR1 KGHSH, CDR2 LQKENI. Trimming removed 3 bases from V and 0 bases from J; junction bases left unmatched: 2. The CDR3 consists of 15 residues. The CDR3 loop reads CASSPRTGSTDTQYF. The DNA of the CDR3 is TGTGCCAGCTCACCCCGGACAGGGAGCACAGATACGCAGTATTTT.